Listed below are T cell receptor beta chains from one sample, sequenced in a study of blood T cell repertoires in COVID-19. Only in-frame clones appear in the TCRdb table, and some are missing; sequencing was by immunoSEQ multiplex PCR. The table lists some 400,000 clones, 70% to 90% of them singletons, with about 10% in the top ten. The sequenced material came from peripheral blood. The source of these receptors is a woman in her 30s with COVID-19, enrolled during active disease. Each CDR3 is given with its conserved first and last residue. The order of the fields is D gene, J gene, V gene, clone size, CDR3 DNA, CDR3 protein. D genes are given only for firm matches. Size values are once, few and many counts, or a class for expanded clones, and some rows have none.

D: -
J: TRBJ2-1
V: TRBV15
size: -
DNA: TGTGCCACCAGCAGGTCGGGAGACTACAATGAGCAGTTCTTC
CDR3: CATSRSGDYNEQFF

D: TRBD1
J: TRBJ2-2
V: TRBV29-1
size: -
DNA: TGCAGCGTCGTGACAGGGGGGTCCGGGGAGCTGTTTTTT
CDR3: CSVVTGGSGELFF

D: TRBD2
J: TRBJ2-3
V: TRBV6-4
size: few
DNA: TGTGCCAGCAGTGGAAGCGGGAGGGCCTCAGATACGCAGTATTTT
CDR3: CASSGSGRASDTQYF

D: TRBD1
J: TRBJ2-3
V: TRBV24-1
size: -
DNA: TGTGCCACCAGTGATGACAGGGCGGATACGCAGTATTTT
CDR3: CATSDDRADTQYF

D: TRBD2
J: TRBJ2-1
V: TRBV7-9
size: -
DNA: TGTGCCAGCAGCCCCACTAGCGGGAGGGAGTCCTACAATGAGCAGTTCTTC
CDR3: CASSPTSGRESYNEQFF

D: TRBD1
J: TRBJ1-5
V: TRBV19
size: -
DNA: TGTGCCAGTAGTATCGGGACAGGGGGCAGGCAGCCCCAGCATTTT
CDR3: CASSIGTGGRQPQHF

D: -
J: TRBJ2-3
V: TRBV30
size: -
DNA: TGTGCCTACAAGCCTGACTTCAGTCCAGATACGCAGTATTTT
CDR3: CAYKPDFSPDTQYF

D: TRBD2
J: TRBJ2-5
V: TRBV19
size: -
DNA: TGTGCCAGTTCCCCGGGGGCTAGCGGGAGTGGAGAGACCCAGTACTTC
CDR3: CASSPGASGSGETQYF

D: TRBD2
J: TRBJ2-7
V: TRBV6-2/TRBV6-3
size: -
DNA: TGTGCCAGCAGCCCGGGGGGGAGGAACTACGAGCAGTACTTC
CDR3: CASSPGGRNYEQYF

D: -
J: TRBJ2-6
V: TRBV4-3
size: -
DNA: TGCGCCAGCAGCCAAGTACAGGGAGCTGGGGCCAACGTCCTGACTTTC
CDR3: CASSQVQGAGANVLTF

D: -
J: TRBJ1-4
V: TRBV2
size: -
DNA: TGTGCCAGCAGACGACTCATAACTAATGAAAAACTGTTTTTT
CDR3: CASRRLITNEKLFF

D: TRBD2
J: TRBJ2-3
V: TRBV6-1
size: -
DNA: TGTGCCAGCAGTGAATGGCTAGCGGGAGGGGGTGATACGCAGTATTTT
CDR3: CASSEWLAGGGDTQYF

D: TRBD1
J: TRBJ1-5
V: TRBV6-5
size: -
DNA: TGTGCCAGCAGCCGTGACAGGGTCAATCAGCCCCAGCATTTT
CDR3: CASSRDRVNQPQHF

D: -
J: TRBJ2-7
V: TRBV5-1
size: -
DNA: TGCGCCAGCAGCTCCCTCTCCTACGAGCAGTACTTC
CDR3: CASSSLSYEQYF

D: TRBD1
J: TRBJ2-1
V: TRBV19
size: -
DNA: TGTGCCAGTAGTATGGGGGACAGGCCGTTCTTC
CDR3: CASSMGDRPFF

D: TRBD2
J: TRBJ2-4
V: TRBV19
size: -
DNA: TGTGCCAGTAGTTTCCTGACTAGCGGGAGGAAGGAGGGGCCCAAAAACATTCAGTACTTC
CDR3: CASSFLTSGRKEGPKNIQYF

D: -
J: TRBJ2-7
V: TRBV6-5
size: once
DNA: TGTGCCAGCAGTTCAGTGTCGTACGAGCAGTACTTC
CDR3: CASSSVSYEQYF

D: TRBD2
J: TRBJ2-7
V: TRBV27
size: -
DNA: TGTGCCAGCAGCCCGGAGCTAGCGGGAACCTACGAGCAGTACTTC
CDR3: CASSPELAGTYEQYF

D: -
J: TRBJ2-1
V: TRBV28
size: -
DNA: TGTGCCAGCAGCTTTAGCGGAATCTACAATGAGCAGTTCTTC
CDR3: CASSFSGIYNEQFF

D: -
J: TRBJ1-5
V: TRBV28
size: -
DNA: TGTGCCAGCAGTCTCCTCCCGCGGGGTGGGAGTCAGCCCCAGCATTTT
CDR3: CASSLLPRGGSQPQHF

D: TRBD1
J: TRBJ1-2
V: TRBV30
size: -
DNA: TGTGCCTGGAGTGTTGGGACAGGGGGCCCCTATGGCTACACCTTC
CDR3: CAWSVGTGGPYGYTF

D: -
J: TRBJ2-2
V: TRBV4-1
size: -
DNA: TGCGCCAGCAGCCAAGAACGAGGAAGTGGCGGGGAGCTGTTTTTT
CDR3: CASSQERGSGGELFF

D: TRBD1
J: TRBJ2-2
V: TRBV6-4
size: -
DNA: TGTGCCAGCAGTCCCAGACAGGGCACCGGGGAGCTGTTTTTT
CDR3: CASSPRQGTGELFF

D: -
J: TRBJ2-1
V: TRBV4-1
size: -
DNA: TGCGCCAGCAGCCAAGATTCGTTCAGCTCCTACAATGAGCAGTTCTTC
CDR3: CASSQDSFSSYNEQFF

D: TRBD2
J: TRBJ2-2
V: TRBV7-3
size: -
DNA: TGTGCCAGCAGCCGACCGGGACTAGCGGGAGTAGGCACCGGGGAGCTGTTTTTT
CDR3: CASSRPGLAGVGTGELFF

D: -
J: TRBJ1-3
V: TRBV28
size: -
DNA: TGTGCCAGCAGTCCGACAGTCTCAGGAAACACCATATATTTT
CDR3: CASSPTVSGNTIYF

D: TRBD1
J: TRBJ1-2
V: TRBV7-6
size: -
DNA: TGTGCCAGCAGCTACTTGCCAGGGGGCCGGGATGGCTACACCTTC
CDR3: CASSYLPGGRDGYTF

D: TRBD2
J: TRBJ2-7
V: TRBV10-1
size: -
DNA: TGCGCCAGCAGTGATGGAGCGGGAGGTCCCTACGAGCAGTACTTC
CDR3: CASSDGAGGPYEQYF

D: TRBD2
J: TRBJ2-7
V: TRBV19
size: -
DNA: TGTGCCAGTAGTATAGGGGGACTAGCGGCCTACGAGCAGTACTTC
CDR3: CASSIGGLAAYEQYF

D: TRBD2
J: TRBJ2-1
V: TRBV7-2
size: -
DNA: TGTGCCAGCAGCTTAGTGGCGGGGGCCTACAATGAGCAGTTCTTC
CDR3: CASSLVAGAYNEQFF

D: TRBD2
J: TRBJ2-1
V: TRBV3-1/TRBV3-2
size: -
DNA: TGTGCCAGCAGCCGTTCTAGCGGAAGTTACAATGAGCAGTTCTTC
CDR3: CASSRSSGSYNEQFF

D: TRBD1
J: TRBJ1-2
V: TRBV7-9
size: -
DNA: TGTGCCAGCAGCTTGACCGAGGGGGCGCAATATGGCTACACCTTC
CDR3: CASSLTEGAQYGYTF

D: TRBD1
J: TRBJ1-3
V: TRBV10-3
size: -
DNA: TGTGCCATCGGAGGGACAGGGGGCTCTGGAAACACCATATATTTT
CDR3: CAIGGTGGSGNTIYF

D: TRBD1
J: TRBJ1-2
V: TRBV6-5
size: -
DNA: TGTGCCAGCTGGGGACCCGGGACAGGGGTAGTGGGCTACACCTTC
CDR3: CASWGPGTGVVGYTF

D: -
J: TRBJ2-5
V: TRBV7-9
size: once
DNA: TGTGCCAGCAGCTTAGGGTCTAAATCAGAGACCCAGTACTTC
CDR3: CASSLGSKSETQYF

D: TRBD1
J: TRBJ2-7
V: TRBV7-8
size: once
DNA: TGTGCCAGCAGCTTAGCGGACAGGGCAGCCTACGAGCAGTACTTC
CDR3: CASSLADRAAYEQYF

D: -
J: TRBJ2-7
V: TRBV6-8
size: -
DNA: TGTGCCAGCAGTTGGACTGGGGAGCCTGTCCACGAGCAGTACTTC
CDR3: CASSWTGEPVHEQYF

D: -
J: TRBJ2-3
V: TRBV7-2
size: -
DNA: TGTGCCAGCAGCTTACAAAACACAGATACGCAGTATTTT
CDR3: CASSLQNTDTQYF

D: -
J: TRBJ2-2
V: TRBV6-1
size: few
DNA: TGTGCCAGCAGTGATCTAGGTGCCGGGGAGCTGTTTTTT
CDR3: CASSDLGAGELFF

D: TRBD2
J: TRBJ2-1
V: TRBV3-1/TRBV3-2
size: -
DNA: TGTGCCAGCAGCCAAGATAGGCTAGCGGGAGTGGATGAGCAGTTCTTC
CDR3: CASSQDRLAGVDEQFF

D: TRBD2
J: TRBJ2-2
V: TRBV5-1
size: -
DNA: TGCGCCAGCAGCTCGGGCGGGAGGGCCACCGGGGAGCTGTTTTTT
CDR3: CASSSGGRATGELFF

D: TRBD2
J: TRBJ2-2
V: TRBV11-3
size: -
DNA: TGTGCCAGCAGCTTCACTAGCGGGAGGGTTGGCGGGGAGCTGTTTTTT
CDR3: CASSFTSGRVGGELFF

D: -
J: TRBJ1-5
V: TRBV11-2
size: -
DNA: TGTGCCAGCAGCTTAACCGGGGGCAATCAGCCCCAGCATTTT
CDR3: CASSLTGGNQPQHF

D: TRBD2
J: TRBJ2-5
V: TRBV7-2
size: -
DNA: TGTGCCAGCAGCTTAGACCGGACTAGCGTGGTTCTGGGGACCCAGTACTTC
CDR3: CASSLDRTSVVLGTQYF

D: -
J: TRBJ2-2
V: TRBV3-1/TRBV3-2
size: -
DNA: TGTGCCAGCAGCCAGGGGCCCCCCGGCGGGGAGCTGTTTTTT
CDR3: CASSQGPPGGELFF

D: -
J: TRBJ2-1
V: TRBV30
size: -
DNA: TGTGCCTGGAGTAGGGCGGGGGCGAATGAGCAGTTCTTC
CDR3: CAWSRAGANEQFF

D: TRBD1
J: TRBJ1-6
V: TRBV5-1
size: few
DNA: TGCGCCAGCAGGCTGCGACAGGGCGAATCACCCCTCCACTTT
CDR3: CASRLRQGESPLHF

D: TRBD2
J: TRBJ2-5
V: TRBV5-4
size: -
DNA: TGTGCCAGCAGCTTAGCGGGAGTAGAGACCCAGTACTTC
CDR3: CASSLAGVETQYF

D: -
J: TRBJ2-5
V: TRBV28
size: -
DNA: TGTGCCAGCAGTAATCTCCAGGGGCGGGAGACCCAGTACTTC
CDR3: CASSNLQGRETQYF

D: -
J: TRBJ2-7
V: TRBV6-2/TRBV6-3
size: -
DNA: TGTGCCAGCAGTTACCAGGGTAGAAGCTACGAGCAGTACTTC
CDR3: CASSYQGRSYEQYF

D: TRBD2
J: TRBJ2-4
V: TRBV4-3
size: -
DNA: TGCGCCAGCAGCCAAGATCGAAGCCTAGCGGGAGCCGACATTCAGTACTTC
CDR3: CASSQDRSLAGADIQYF